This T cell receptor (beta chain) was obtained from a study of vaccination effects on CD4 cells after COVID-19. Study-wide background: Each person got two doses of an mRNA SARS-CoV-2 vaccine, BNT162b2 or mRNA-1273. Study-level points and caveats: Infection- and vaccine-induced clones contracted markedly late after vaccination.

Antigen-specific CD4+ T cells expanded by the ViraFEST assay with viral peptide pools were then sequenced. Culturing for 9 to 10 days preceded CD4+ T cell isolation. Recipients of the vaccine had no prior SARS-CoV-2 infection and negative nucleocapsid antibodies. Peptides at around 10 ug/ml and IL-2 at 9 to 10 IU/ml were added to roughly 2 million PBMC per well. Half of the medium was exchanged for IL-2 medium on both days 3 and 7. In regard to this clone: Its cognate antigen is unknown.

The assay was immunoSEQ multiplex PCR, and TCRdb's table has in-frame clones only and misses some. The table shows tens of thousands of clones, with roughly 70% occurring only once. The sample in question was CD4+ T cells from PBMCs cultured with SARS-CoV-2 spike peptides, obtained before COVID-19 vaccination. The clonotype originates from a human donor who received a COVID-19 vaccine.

The CDR3 sequence: CASRIPGLADTQYF. The CDR3 DNA is TGTGCCAGCCGCATCCCTGGCCTGGCAGATACGCAGTATTTT. The V gene is TRBV5-4, the J gene TRBJ2-3; D is uncertain. Between the trimmed V and J ends, which lost 7 bases and 4 bases, there was a span of 16 bases. This CDR3 has 14 amino acids. Germline assignment: CDR1 SGHNT and CDR2 YYREEE (reference sequence).